The sequence of this TCR beta chain was determined in a study of blood T cell repertoires in COVID-19. At the level of the study: Italy, Spain and the United States were the sources of the convalescent and acute COVID-19 samples. The cDNA or gDNA used as material had been derived from T cells, B-cell-depleted T cells, or PBMCs.

The CDR3 has 15 amino acids. CDR1 is MNHEY, CDR2 SMNVEV, per germline (reference sequence). The V gene end was trimmed by 5 bases and the J gene end by 4 bases; junction bases not matched to a gene: 8. Authors' data handling: Nucleated cell number was recorded as an estimate derived from reference gene primer amplification. Only in-frame clones appear in the TCRdb table, and some are missing; sequencing was by immunoSEQ multiplex PCR. That table is the source of V, J and clone size, and D and trimming were worked out from the DNA. The sample shows around 280,000 clones, roughly 86% of them seen only once.

The rearrangement joins TRBV27 to TRBJ2-7, with 10 bases fitting TRBD2. Sequenced sample: peripheral blood. This clonotype originated in a woman in her thirties who had recovered from COVID-19. The CDR3 DNA reads TGTGCCAGCAGTCAACGAGCGGGAGGGCCGTACGAGCAGTACTTC. Translating gives CASSQRAGGPYEQYF.